This paragraph reports one T cell receptor (beta chain). This sample was taken from a study of OX40 agonist ivuxolimab in advanced cancers. Study at large: At 0.01 to 10 mg/kg, ivuxolimab was administered intravenously to patients every 2 weeks.

Repertoires were generated with immunoSEQ multiplex PCR, while TCRdb's copy carries only in-frame clones and drops some. The top ten hold around 2% of the sample, which has 65,000 to 75,000 clones, roughly 85% seen once. Prior autoimmune disease or systemic immunosuppression barred patients. This sample comprised CD4+ or CD8+ T cells sorted from blood, obtained in a trial of the OX40 agonist ivuxolimab. The clonotype comes from an adult with an advanced solid tumor such as melanoma, head and neck, liver or kidney cancer.

This chain's CDR3 is CARSHQVLGTDTQYF. The CDR3 DNA reads as TGTGCCAGAAGCCACCAGGTCCTCGGCACAGATACGCAGTATTTT. V gene TRBV5-3 combines with J gene TRBJ2-3; D unclear. TRBV5-3 is labeled an ORF, and its function is uncertain. This CDR3 region has 15 residues. Trimming removed 4 bases at V and 1 base at J, with 13 bases between.